Each of the 26 T cell receptor beta chains below was sequenced from the same sample in a study of blood T cell repertoires in COVID-19. Libraries were prepared by immunoSEQ multiplex PCR; TCRdb keeps only in-frame clonotypes and omits some of them. Among 54,000 or so clones, 83% were seen once, and the ten largest hold under 2%. Material: peripheral blood. The receptors were sampled from a woman aged 55-70 years with acute or convalescent COVID-19.

The CDR3 DNA reads TGTGCCAGCAGTGACGTTTCCGGGAGAACCTACAATGAGCAGTTCTTC. The encoded protein is CASSDVSGRTYNEQFF. V gene TRBV6-4 combines with J gene TRBJ2-1, with D possibly TRBD2 on 6 matching bases. The V gene lost 2 bases and the J gene lost 2 bases, with 13 bases spanning the gap. Germline CDR1 and CDR2: MRHNA and SNTAGT. The CDR3 contains 16 residues.

This clone was seen a single time. V is TRBV19 and J is TRBJ1-6; a possible D gene is TRBD1 (5 bases). There are 14 residues in the CDR3. The V and J ends lost 10 bases and 0 bases respectively, with 10 bases between them. Germline assignment: CDR1 LNHDA and CDR2 SQIVND (reference sequence). CDR3 bases: TGTGCCACTCAGACAGCCTCCTATAATTCACCCCTCCACTTT. It codes for CATQTASYNSPLHF. Together with reference TRBV19 and TRBJ1-6, the CDR3 gives the full variable domain: DGGITQSPKYLFRKEGQNVTLSCEQNLNHDAMYWYRQDPGQGLRLIYYSQIVNDFQKGDIAEGYSVSREKKESFPLTVTSAQKNPTAFYLCATQTASYNSPLHFGNGTRLTVT.

This clone was seen a single time. This rearrangement joins TRBV6-1 to TRBJ1-6; TRBD1 matches at 10 bases. The CDR3 spans 15 residues. V lost 2 bases, J lost 9 bases, and 4 bases stayed unmatched. CDR1 is MNHNS and CDR2 is SASEGT in the germline V gene. For the CDR3, the DNA is TGTGCCAGCAGTGAATTTCGGGACAGGGGTTCACCCCTCCACTTT. As protein: CASSEFRDRGSPLHF.

This chain joins TRBV7-9 and TRBJ1-2; 8 bases line up with TRBD1. Germline values: CDR1 SEHNR, CDR2 FQNEAQ (reference sequence). This CDR3 has 17 residues. After removal of 3 bases from V and 0 bases from J, the junction contained 9 bases not matched to a gene. DNA for the CDR3: TGTGCCAGCAGCTTTAGTGGACAGGGACCAGCTAACTATGGCTACACCTTC. It codes for CASSFSGQGPANYGYTF.

The chain employs TRBV6-4 and TRBJ2-1, with TRBD2 as a possible D gene (5 bases). V lost 5 bases, J lost 0 bases, and 11 bases lay in between. The germline CDR1 and CDR2 sequences are MRHNA and SNTAGT. The CDR3 totals 15 residues. The CDR3: CASSTSGSSYNEQFF. Here the CDR3 DNA reads TGTGCCAGCAGTACTAGTGGTAGCTCCTACAATGAGCAGTTCTTC.

V and J are TRBV27 and TRBJ1-6, with a possible D match to TRBD1 (6 bases). V lost 6 bases and J 7 bases, leaving 13 bases between the germline ends. The germline V gene encodes CDR1 MNHEY and CDR2 SMNVEV (reference sequence). This CDR3 has 14 amino acids. CDR3 coding DNA: TGTGCCAGCAGCTCCCTAGGACAGAATTCACCCCTCCACTTT. This encodes CASSSLGQNSPLHF.

This clone has only one observation. This chain uses TRBV2 with TRBJ1-2; D not resolved. Germline CDR1 is SNHLY and CDR2 is FYNNEI. This CDR3 is 15 amino acids long. Trimming pared 2 bases from V and 1 base from J, leaving 11 bases between. Here the CDR3 DNA reads TGTGCCAGCAGTGAAATAGCGGCCCGTAACTATGGCTACACCTTC. It yields the protein CASSEIAARNYGYTF.

This chain connects TRBV6-6 to TRBJ2-3, with 10 bases identical to TRBD2. The junction had 2 bases not matched to a gene; V was cut back by 2 bases and J by 9 bases. This CDR3 spans 13 amino acids. Germline V gives CDR1 MNHNY, CDR2 SVGAGI (reference sequence). CDR3 residues: CASSYETSGTQYF. The CDR3 DNA follows: TGTGCCAGCAGTTACGAGACTAGCGGGACGCAGTATTTT.

The chain carries TRBV2 and TRBJ2-4, with 7 bases fitting TRBD1. From germline, CDR1 is SNHLY and CDR2 FYNNEI. Trimming at V came to 7 bases and at J to 8 bases, leaving 8 bases not matched to a gene. The CDR3 has 13 residues. In DNA, the CDR3 is TGTGCCAGCAATACAGGGGTAGGGGACATTCAGTACTTC. This sequence encodes CASNTGVGDIQYF.

This clone was seen only a few times. The chain links TRBV14 to TRBJ2-3; 13 nucleotides agree with TRBD2. Germline CDR1 SGHDN, CDR2 FVKESK. This CDR3 is 15 amino acids long. The V and J ends lost 4 bases and 3 bases, in that order; junction bases with no gene match: 1. CDR3 loop: CASSRGLAGTDTQYF. DNA of the CDR3: TGTGCCAGCAGCCGGGGACTAGCGGGAACAGATACGCAGTATTTT.

This chain connects TRBV27 to TRBJ1-1; TRBD1 might be the D (5 bases). The germline CDR1 and CDR2 sequences are MNHEY and SMNVEV (reference sequence). The V and J ends lost 3 bases and 2 bases respectively, with 13 bases between them. The CDR3 is made up of 15 amino acids. CDR3 residues: CASSFSPGGNTEAFF. In DNA, the CDR3 is TGTGCCAGCAGTTTCAGTCCGGGGGGTAACACTGAAGCTTTCTTT.

The CDR3: CASIGEWGYGYTF. The DNA of the CDR3 is TGTGCCAGCATTGGGGAGTGGGGCTATGGCTACACCTTC. The rearrangement joins TRBV6-5 to TRBJ1-2; D is ambiguous. The CDR3 length is 13 residues. V lost 7 bases and J lost 4, with 13 bases in between. Germline CDR1 is MNHEY and CDR2 is SVGAGI.

The chain recombines TRBV5-5 with TRBJ2-1; TRBD2 agrees at 9 bases. The junction had 13 bases not matched to a gene; V was cut back by 2 bases and J by 7 bases. Germline V gene data show CDR1 as SGHKS and CDR2 as YYEKEE (reference sequence). There are 17 residues in the CDR3. The CDR3 sequence: CASSFSGRVILGNEQFF. In DNA form, the CDR3 reads TGTGCCAGCAGCTTTAGCGGGAGAGTAATTCTGGGGAATGAGCAGTTCTTC.

This chain joins TRBV12-3 or TRBV12-4 and TRBJ1-2; D gene ambiguous. V gave up 5 bases and J gave up 14 bases, with 15 bases separating them. The CDR3 is 11 amino acids. The CDR3 reads CASSPDKGMTF. The CDR3 DNA reads as TGTGCCAGCAGTCCCGACAAAGGCATGACCTTC.

As for this clone: One end of the junction varies from germline; a read error may be responsible. J is TRBJ1-4 and V is TRBV2, with TRBD1 matching over 7 bases. Germline CDR1 SNHLY, CDR2 FYNNEI. The length of the CDR3 is 16 residues. The CDR3 protein is CASSEVDRVQNEKLFF. CDR3 DNA sequence: TGTGCCAGCAGCGAAGTCGACAGGGTTCAGAATGAAAAACTGTTTTTT.

This sequence joins TRBV7-2 and TRBJ1-2, with D possibly TRBD1 on 5 matching bases. The CDR3 is 14 amino acids. Trimming took 4 bases from V and 5 from J, leaving 14 bases between them. Germline V lookup: CDR1 SGHTA, CDR2 FQGNSA. CDR3 in DNA: TGTGCCAGCAGCTACCGGGACGGGGGATATGGCTACACCTTC. The encoded protein is CASSYRDGGYGYTF.

This rearrangement joins TRBV7-2 to TRBJ1-1, with TRBD1 identical over 7 bases. The CDR3 runs 13 residues. From germline, CDR1 is SGHTA and CDR2 FQGNSA. Germline trimming cut 5 bases from V and 5 bases from J; bases unmatched to any gene: 5. CDR3 loop: CASSAQGYTEAFF. The CDR3, as DNA: TGTGCCAGCAGCGCACAGGGGTATACTGAAGCTTTCTTT.

The chain recombines TRBV10-3 with TRBJ1-5, with TRBD1 as a possible D gene (5 bases). The CDR3 has 13 amino acids. Germline V gene data show CDR1 as ENHRY and CDR2 as SYGVKD. The V end was cut by 6 bases, the J end by 7 bases, with 13 bases between. The CDR3 reads CAIREGVDQPQHF. The CDR3 DNA follows: TGTGCCATCAGGGAAGGGGTGGACCAGCCCCAGCATTTT.

V and J are TRBV11-2 and TRBJ2-1; 11 bases fit TRBD2. With V trimmed by 5 bases and J by 8 bases, 8 bases remained unmatched. Germline V gene sequence: CDR1 SGHAT, CDR2 FQNNGV. This CDR3 is 15 amino acids long. The CDR3 here is CASSTQTSGIDEQFF. For the CDR3, the DNA is TGTGCCAGCAGCACCCAGACTAGCGGGATCGATGAGCAGTTCTTC.

V usage is TRBV10-3 and J usage is TRBJ1-2; 7 bases are shared with TRBD1. J gave up 4 bases and V 0 bases, and 11 bases lay outside the gene matches. Germline V gene data show CDR1 as ENHRY and CDR2 as SYGVKD. The CDR3 loop spans 17 amino acids. CDR3: CAISESLGQPNGYGYTF. CDR3 nucleotide sequence: TGTGCCATCAGTGAGTCTCTGGGACAGCCTAATGGCTATGGCTACACCTTC.

This clone was detected a few times. CDR3 loop: CSGTSGGTDTQYF. DNA of the CDR3: TGCAGCGGGACTAGCGGGGGCACAGATACGCAGTATTTT. The chain is built from TRBV29-1 and TRBJ2-3; 12 nucleotides align to TRBD2. CDR1 and CDR2 (germline): SQVTM, ANQGSEA. The V gene end was trimmed by 7 bases and the J gene end by 1 base; junction bases not matched to a gene: 0. The CDR3 length is 13 residues.

V is TRBV18 and J is TRBJ1-3; TRBD1 aligns across 11 bases. This CDR3 has 16 amino acids. In germline, CDR1 is KGHSH, CDR2 LQKENI. V shed 3 bases and J 2 bases; nucleotides not matched to a gene: 3. The CDR3 region has the DNA TGTGCCAGCTCACCCCGGACAGGGGGCACTGGAAACACCATATATTTT. Protein: CASSPRTGGTGNTIYF.

J is TRBJ2-1 and V is TRBV2, with a tentative D call TRBD2 (6 bases). V gave up 0 bases and J gave up 3 bases, with 12 bases separating them. CDR3 length: 16 residues. Germline V gene lookup returns CDR1 SNHLY and CDR2 FYNNEI. CDR3 DNA sequence: TGTGCCAGCAGTGAAGCCTCGGGACTGATCTACAATGAGCAGTTCTTC. This sequence encodes CASSEASGLIYNEQFF.

The chain has TRBV2 and TRBJ2-3; 11 positions agree with TRBD2. The germline V gene has CDR1 SNHLY and CDR2 FYNNEI. The CDR3 is 16 residues long. V trimming: 5 bases; J trimming: 0 bases; junction bases outside the gene matches: 4. This CDR3 is CASSKLAGASTDTQYF. CDR3 nucleotide sequence: TGTGCCAGCAGTAAACTAGCGGGGGCTAGCACAGATACGCAGTATTTT.

The gene calls are TRBV9 and TRBJ2-3; 7 bases map to TRBD1. This CDR3 spans 15 amino acids. CDR1 and CDR2 from the germline V gene are SGDLS and YYNGEE. After removal of 3 bases from V and 2 bases from J, the junction contained 6 bases not matched to a gene. CDR3 sequence: CASSANTGATDTQYF. In nucleotides, the CDR3 is TGTGCCAGCAGCGCGAATACAGGGGCCACAGATACGCAGTATTTT.

This clone was seen only once. The chain links TRBV18 to TRBJ2-3, with TRBD2 identical over 11 bases. The CDR3 runs 21 residues. Germline-derived CDR1 and CDR2 are KGHSH and LQKENI. V was clipped by 5 bases and J by 0 bases; unmatched bases: 19. The CDR3 bases are TGTGCCAGCTCATACGCCTGGGGTTCCGGGACTAGCGGCCCTAGCACAGATACGCAGTATTTT. Translated: CASSYAWGSGTSGPSTDTQYF.